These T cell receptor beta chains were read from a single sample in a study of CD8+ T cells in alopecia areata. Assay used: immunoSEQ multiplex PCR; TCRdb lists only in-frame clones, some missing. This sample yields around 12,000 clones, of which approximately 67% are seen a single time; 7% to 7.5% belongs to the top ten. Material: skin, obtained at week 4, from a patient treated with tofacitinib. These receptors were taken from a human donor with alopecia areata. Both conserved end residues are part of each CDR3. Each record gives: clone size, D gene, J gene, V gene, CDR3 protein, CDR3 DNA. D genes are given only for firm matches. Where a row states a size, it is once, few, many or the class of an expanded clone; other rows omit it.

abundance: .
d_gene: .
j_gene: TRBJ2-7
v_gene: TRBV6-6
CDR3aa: CASNHYEQYF
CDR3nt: TGTGCCAGCAACCACTACGAGCAGTACTTC

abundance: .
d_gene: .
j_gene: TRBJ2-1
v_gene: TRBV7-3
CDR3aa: CASSLQSIGEQFF
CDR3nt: TGTGCCAGCAGCTTACAAAGTATCGGTGAGCAGTTCTTC

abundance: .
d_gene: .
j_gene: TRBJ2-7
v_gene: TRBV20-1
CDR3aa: CRDAMGYEQYF
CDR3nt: TGCAGGGACGCTATGGGCTACGAGCAGTACTTC

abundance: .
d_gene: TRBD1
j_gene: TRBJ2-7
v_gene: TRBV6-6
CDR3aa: CASRSARGLWYEQYF
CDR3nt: TGTGCCAGCAGGTCAGCCAGGGGGCTTTGGTACGAGCAGTACTTC

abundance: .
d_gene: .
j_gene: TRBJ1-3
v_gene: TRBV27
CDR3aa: CASSASVVGLSGNTIYF
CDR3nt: TGTGCCAGCAGTGCTTCTGTTGTAGGGCTCTCTGGAAACACCATATATTTT

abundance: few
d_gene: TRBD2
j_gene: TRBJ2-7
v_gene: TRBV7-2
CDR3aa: CASSLEAGGWRSEQYF
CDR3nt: TGTGCCAGCAGCTTAGAGGCGGGGGGATGGAGGTCCGAGCAGTACTTC

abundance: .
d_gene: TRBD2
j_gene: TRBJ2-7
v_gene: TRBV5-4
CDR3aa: CASSQGTSGGTYEQYF
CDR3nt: TGTGCCAGCAGCCAGGGGACTAGCGGGGGGACCTACGAGCAGTACTTC

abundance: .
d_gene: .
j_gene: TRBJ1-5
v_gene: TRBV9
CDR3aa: CASSVEGGLNQPQHF
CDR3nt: TGTGCCAGCAGCGTAGAGGGAGGGCTCAATCAGCCCCAGCATTTT

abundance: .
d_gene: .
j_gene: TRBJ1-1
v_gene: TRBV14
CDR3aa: CASSQDYRAVRGTEAFF
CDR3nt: TGTGCCAGCAGCCAAGATTATCGGGCAGTCAGGGGCACTGAAGCTTTCTTT

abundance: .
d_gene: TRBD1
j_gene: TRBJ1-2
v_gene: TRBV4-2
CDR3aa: CASSLEDRALGYTF
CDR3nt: TGTGCCAGCAGCTTGGAGGACAGGGCTTTGGGCTACACCTTC

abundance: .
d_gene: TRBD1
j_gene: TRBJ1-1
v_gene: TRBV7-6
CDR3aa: CASSLEQGRMNTEAFF
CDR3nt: TGTGCCAGCAGCTTGGAACAGGGGAGAATGAACACTGAAGCTTTCTTT

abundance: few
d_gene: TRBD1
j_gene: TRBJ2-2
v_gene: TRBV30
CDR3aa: CAWSWGQPTGELFF
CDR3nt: TGTGCCTGGAGTTGGGGACAGCCCACCGGGGAGCTGTTTTTT

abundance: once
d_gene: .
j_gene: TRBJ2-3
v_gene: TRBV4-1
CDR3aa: CASSQLGITDTQYF
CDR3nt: TGCGCCAGCAGCCAATTGGGGATCACAGATACGCAGTATTTT

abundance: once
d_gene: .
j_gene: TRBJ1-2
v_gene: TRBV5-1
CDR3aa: CASSLDFRGEVGYTF
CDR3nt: TGCGCCAGCAGCTTGGATTTTCGGGGTGAAGTTGGCTACACCTTC

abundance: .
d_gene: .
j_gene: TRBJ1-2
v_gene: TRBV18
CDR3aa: CASSPRGGRNGYTF
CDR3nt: TGTGCCAGCTCACCACGTGGAGGGAGGAATGGCTACACCTTC

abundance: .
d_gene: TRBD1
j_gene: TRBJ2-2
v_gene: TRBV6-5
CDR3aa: CASTQGANTGELFF
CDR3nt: TGTGCCAGCACCCAGGGGGCGAACACCGGGGAGCTGTTTTTT